This T cell receptor beta chain is drawn from a study of monozygotic twins with inflammatory bowel disease (dated by TCRdb to the late 2010s). As for the study more broadly: The full study comprised 30 or so monozygotic twin pairs: nine German pairs (four IBD-concordant, five IBD-discordant) and 19 IBD-discordant Danish pairs. Within discordant pairs, disease-associated traits were sought mainly by comparing IBD patients with their genetically identical healthy co-twins. Each individual had, on average, about 151 000 unique TCRalpha sequences and 181 000 unique TCRbeta sequences available for analysis.

A remark on this clonotype: Its antigen target is currently unknown.

Library creation used 5' RACE. Preparation of each TCR library used about 3,200 ng of total RNA. For each sample, cDNA synthesis was carried out in eight separate reactions using SMARTScribe reverse transcriptase. During cDNA synthesis, template switching was used to introduce unique molecular identifiers that contained a 6-nucleotide sample barcode. Two nested PCRs of around 16 and 10 cycles amplified the TCRalpha and TCRbeta cDNA, and bead purification followed each PCR. Before amplification, the cDNA was treated with uracil DNA-glycosylase and purified using the QIAquick PCR purification kit. The second PCR added Illumina TruSeq-compatible adapters along with sample-specific barcodes. Library quality and concentration were assessed using TapeStation and Qubit, and about 5 ng of each library was pooled. The pooled libraries were sequenced with 2 x 100 bp reads and custom sequencing primers on an Illumina HiSeq2500 single-index Rapid Run. On the authors' methods: PCR and sequencing errors were corrected by UMI-based consensus assembly using MiGEC version 1.2.6. MiXCR version 2.1.1 was used to carry out V(D)J alignment, clonotype assembly and CDR3 extraction. Gene usage, clonotype sharing and MAIT/NKT TCR abundance were normalised by analysing the top 1000, 10 000 and 20 000 clonotypes per sample. Diversity was computed as the inverse Simpson index with the vegan R package after downsampling to 27 000 UMIs. Paired Mann-Whitney U tests on discordant twin pairs were used, with Benjamini-Hochberg multiple-testing correction. Once TCRdb had reprocessed the reads, it stored one entry per CDR3 protein sequence and supplied no DNA. The V and J calls follow TCRdb's processing rather than the paper's. The sample's table covers approximately 420,000 distinct CDR3 sequences. The top ten clonotypes cover under 3% of the sample.

The paper as a whole reports these results and caveats: Concordant and discordant twins showed no difference in repertoire similarity, possibly because of limited statistical power. Background noise and inter-individual variability may have been introduced into the repertoires by the differing immunosuppressive treatments among patients. The analysis was unable to tell apart different T cell subtypes. No single strong signal or clonotype linked to IBD turned up in the results, so the idea that one exists was not supported. IBD patients shared fewer clonotypes with other individuals than healthy twins did, most markedly in patients showing signs of disease activity. Measured by the inverse Simpson index, TCRbeta repertoire diversity was lower in IBD patients than in their healthy co-twins.

The CDR3, cysteine through phenylalanine, is 14 amino acids long. Only the protein is on record. Reading the germline V gene (reference sequence) gives CDR1 DFQATT and CDR2 SNEGSKA. A roughly 2.7 ml peripheral blood sample was drawn into PAXgene tubes per donor and stored at -80°C. Without any T cell sorting, total RNA was extracted from whole blood using the PAXgene blood miRNA kit on an automated QIAcube. Peripheral blood from monozygotic twin pairs, either concordant or discordant for inflammatory bowel disease, underwent deep TCRalpha and TCRbeta repertoire profiling that used unique molecular barcoding. For every twin pair, smoking habits were documented, and each individual was categorised as a current, former or never smoker.

Rearrangement joined TRBV20-1 to TRBJ2-5; TCRdb calls TRBD1, which cannot be checked without DNA. The TCR originated in a human donor with ulcerative colitis or Crohn's disease, or a healthy co-twin of an affected twin (not recorded which). Sequencing used blood. The CDR3 reads as follows: CSGSDSRYQETQYF.